The entry below describes one T cell receptor (beta chain). This CDR3 region has 16 residues. V was trimmed by 0 bases and J by 0 bases, leaving 12 bases between them. Per germline, CDR1 GTSNPN and CDR2 SVGIG (reference sequence). A few pembrolizumab responders had their TCRs sequenced. This record comes from a study of PD-1 blockade in mismatch repair-deficient tumors. Turning to the study itself: Patients had approximately 13 mismatch repair-deficient cancer types and were previously treated and progressing.

Generated by immunoSEQ multiplex PCR, the TCRdb table keeps only in-frame clones and is missing some. Altogether some 100,000 clones are present, 82% being singletons, with the ten largest covering around 6.6%. This clonotype was sampled from an adult with mismatch repair-deficient cancer. The material was peripheral blood, obtained approximately 35 weeks after starting pembrolizumab. The chain has TRBV30 and TRBJ2-1; D remains unclear. The CDR3 spells CAWSVDDTSSYNEQFF. The CDR3 DNA sequence: TGTGCCTGGAGTGTGGATGACACAAGCTCCTACAATGAGCAGTTCTTC.